This T cell receptor beta chain was captured in a study of cytomegalovirus exposure and HLA in healthy donors. Turning to the study itself: Earlier findings included some 120 million unique TCR beta sequences obtained from about 179 million T cells.

The CDR3 sequence is 15 residues long. CDR1 MRHNA and CDR2 SNTAGT come from the germline V gene. V shed 6 bases and J 0 bases; nucleotides not matched to a gene: 3. The PCR had 60 Vbeta and 13 Jbeta primers. Assay: immunoSEQ multiplex PCR; the TCRdb copy retains only in-frame clones and omits some. This sample has about 130,000 clones, with roughly 80% found just once. This TCR was recovered from a woman in her thirties or forties in good health and CMV-seropositive. This chain connects TRBV6-4 to TRBJ2-3; 10 nucleotides line up with TRBD2. Sequencing was performed on PBMCs. The CDR3 bases are TGTGCCAGCAGACTAGCGGGAAAGAGCACAGATACGCAGTATTTT. Translating gives CASRLAGKSTDTQYF.